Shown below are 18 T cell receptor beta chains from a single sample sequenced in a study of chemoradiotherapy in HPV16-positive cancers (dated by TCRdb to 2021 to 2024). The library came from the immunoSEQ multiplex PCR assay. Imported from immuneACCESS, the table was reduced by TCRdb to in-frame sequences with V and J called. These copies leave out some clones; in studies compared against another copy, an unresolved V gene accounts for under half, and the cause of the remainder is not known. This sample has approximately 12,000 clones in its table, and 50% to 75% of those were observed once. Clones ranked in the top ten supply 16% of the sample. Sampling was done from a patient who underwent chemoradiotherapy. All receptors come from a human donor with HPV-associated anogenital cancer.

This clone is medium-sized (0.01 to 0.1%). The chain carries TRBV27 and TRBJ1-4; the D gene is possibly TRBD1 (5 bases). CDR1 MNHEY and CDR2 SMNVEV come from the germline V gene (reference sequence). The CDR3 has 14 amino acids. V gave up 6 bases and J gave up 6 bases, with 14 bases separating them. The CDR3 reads CASSSYAGDEKLFF. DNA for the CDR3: TGTGCCAGCAGCTCTTATGCGGGGGATGAAAAACTGTTTTTT.

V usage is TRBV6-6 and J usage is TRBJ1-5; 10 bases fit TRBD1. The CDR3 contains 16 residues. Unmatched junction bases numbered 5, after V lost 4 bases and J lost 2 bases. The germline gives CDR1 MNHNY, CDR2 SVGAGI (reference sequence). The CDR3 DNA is TGTGCCAGCAGTTCCCAAGGGACAGGGGGCAATCAGCCCCAGCATTTT. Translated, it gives CASSSQGTGGNQPQHF.

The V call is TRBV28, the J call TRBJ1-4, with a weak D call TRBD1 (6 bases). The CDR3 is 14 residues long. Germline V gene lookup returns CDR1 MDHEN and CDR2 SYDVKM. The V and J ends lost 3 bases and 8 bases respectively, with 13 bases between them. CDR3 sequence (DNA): TGTGCCAGCAGTTTGGTGGGGGCTGGAGAAAAACTGTTTTTT. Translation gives CASSLVGAGEKLFF.

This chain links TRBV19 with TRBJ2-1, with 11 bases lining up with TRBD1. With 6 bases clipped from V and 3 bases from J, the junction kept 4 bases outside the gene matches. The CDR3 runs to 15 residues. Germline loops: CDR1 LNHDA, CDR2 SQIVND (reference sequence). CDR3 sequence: CASSMGQGVYNEQFF. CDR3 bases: TGTGCCAGTAGCATGGGACAGGGGGTCTACAATGAGCAGTTCTTC.

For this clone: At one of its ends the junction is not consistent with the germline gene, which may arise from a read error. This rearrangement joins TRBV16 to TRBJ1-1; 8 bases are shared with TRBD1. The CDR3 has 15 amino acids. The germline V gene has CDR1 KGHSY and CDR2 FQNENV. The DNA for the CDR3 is TGTGCCAGCAGCGAAGGCAGGGGGCTCGACACTGAAGTTTTCTTT. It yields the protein CASSEGRGLDTEVFF.

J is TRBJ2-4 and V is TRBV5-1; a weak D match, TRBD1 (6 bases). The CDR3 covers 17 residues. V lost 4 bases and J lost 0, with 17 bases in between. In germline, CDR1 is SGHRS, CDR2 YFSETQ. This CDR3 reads CASSRQERVLAKNIQYF. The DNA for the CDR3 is TGCGCCAGCAGCCGACAGGAGAGGGTTCTAGCCAAAAACATTCAGTACTTC. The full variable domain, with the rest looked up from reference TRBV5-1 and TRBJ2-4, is KAGVTQTPRYLIKTRGQQVTLSCSPISGHRSVSWYQQTPGQGLQFLFEYFSETQRNKGNFPGRFSGRQFSNSRSEMNVSTLELGDSALYLCASSRQERVLAKNIQYFGAGTRLSVL.

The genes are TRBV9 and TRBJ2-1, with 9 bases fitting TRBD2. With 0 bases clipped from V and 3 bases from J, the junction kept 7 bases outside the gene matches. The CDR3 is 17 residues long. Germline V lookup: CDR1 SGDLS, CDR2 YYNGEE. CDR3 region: CASSVGSGSSYYNEQFF. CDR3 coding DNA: TGTGCCAGCAGCGTAGGTAGCGGGAGCTCCTACTACAATGAGCAGTTCTTC. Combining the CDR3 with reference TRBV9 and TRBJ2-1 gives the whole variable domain DSGVTQTPKHLITATGQRVTLRCSPRSGDLSVYWYQQSLDQGLQFLIQYYNGEERAKGNILERFSAQQFPDLHSELNLSSLELGDSALYFCASSVGSGSSYYNEQFFGPGTRLTVL.

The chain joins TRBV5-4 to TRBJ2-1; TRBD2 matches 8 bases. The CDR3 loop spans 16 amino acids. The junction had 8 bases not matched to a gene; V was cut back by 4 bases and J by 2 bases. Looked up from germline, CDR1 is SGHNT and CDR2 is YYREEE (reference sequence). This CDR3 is CASSELAVDAYNEQFF. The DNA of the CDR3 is TGTGCCAGCAGCGAACTAGCGGTCGACGCCTACAATGAGCAGTTCTTC.

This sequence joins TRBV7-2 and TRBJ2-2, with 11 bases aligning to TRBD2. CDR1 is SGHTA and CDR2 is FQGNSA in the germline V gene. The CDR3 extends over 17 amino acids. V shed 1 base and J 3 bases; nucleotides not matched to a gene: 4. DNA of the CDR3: TGTGCCAGCAGCTTAGGTCTAGCGGGGGGACACACCGGGGAGCTGTTTTTT. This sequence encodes CASSLGLAGGHTGELFF.

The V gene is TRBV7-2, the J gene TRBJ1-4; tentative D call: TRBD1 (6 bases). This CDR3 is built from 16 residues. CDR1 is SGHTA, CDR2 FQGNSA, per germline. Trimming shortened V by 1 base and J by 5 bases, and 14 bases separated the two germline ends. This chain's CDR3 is CASSLDRAVGNEKLFF. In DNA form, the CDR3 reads TGTGCCAGCAGCTTAGACAGGGCAGTAGGAAATGAAAAACTGTTTTTT.

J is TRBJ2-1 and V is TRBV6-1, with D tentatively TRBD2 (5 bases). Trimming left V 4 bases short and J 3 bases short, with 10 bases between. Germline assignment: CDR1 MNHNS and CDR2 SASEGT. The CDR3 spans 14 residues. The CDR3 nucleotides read TGTGCCAGCAGTGTGACGGGAATCTACAATGAGCAGTTCTTC. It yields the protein CASSVTGIYNEQFF.

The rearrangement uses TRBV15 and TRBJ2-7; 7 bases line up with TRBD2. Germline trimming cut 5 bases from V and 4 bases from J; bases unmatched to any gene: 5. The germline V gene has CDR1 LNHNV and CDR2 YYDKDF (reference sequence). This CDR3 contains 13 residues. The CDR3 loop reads CATSLLADYEQYF. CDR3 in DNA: TGTGCCACCAGCCTCCTAGCGGATTACGAGCAGTACTTC.

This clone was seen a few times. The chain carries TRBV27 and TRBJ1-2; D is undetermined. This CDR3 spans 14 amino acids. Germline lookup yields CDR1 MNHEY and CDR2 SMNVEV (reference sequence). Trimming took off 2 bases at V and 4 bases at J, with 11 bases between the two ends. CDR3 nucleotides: TGTGCCAGCAGTTTAAAGGGAGAGGGCTATGGCTACACCTTC. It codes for CASSLKGEGYGYTF.

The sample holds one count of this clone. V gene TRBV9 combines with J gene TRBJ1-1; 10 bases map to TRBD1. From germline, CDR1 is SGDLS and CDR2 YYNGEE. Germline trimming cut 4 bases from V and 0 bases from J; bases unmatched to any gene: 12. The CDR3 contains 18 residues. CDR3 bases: TGTGCCAGCAGCCCCGAGGGGGGACAGGGGCTAATGAACACTGAAGCTTTCTTT. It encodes CASSPEGGQGLMNTEAFF.

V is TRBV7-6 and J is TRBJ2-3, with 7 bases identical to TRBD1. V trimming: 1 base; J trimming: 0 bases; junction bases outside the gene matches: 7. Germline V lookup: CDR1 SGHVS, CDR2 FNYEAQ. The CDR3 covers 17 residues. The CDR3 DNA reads TGTGCCAGCAGCTTAGGGGACAGTCTCATTAGCACAGATACGCAGTATTTT. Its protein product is CASSLGDSLISTDTQYF.

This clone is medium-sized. CDR3 DNA: TGTGCCAGCAGTGGGACTAGCGGGAGGTTCAATGAGCAGTTCTTC. Translation: CASSGTSGRFNEQFF. The rearrangement joins TRBV7-3 to TRBJ2-1; 15 bases match TRBD2. Germline V gives CDR1 SGHTA, CDR2 FQGTGA. V lost 6 bases to trimming and J lost 6 bases; unmatched junction nucleotides: 3. The CDR3 is made up of 15 amino acids.

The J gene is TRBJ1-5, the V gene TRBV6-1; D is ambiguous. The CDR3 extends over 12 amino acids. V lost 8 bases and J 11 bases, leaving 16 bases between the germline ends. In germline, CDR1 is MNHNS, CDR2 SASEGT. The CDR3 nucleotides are TGTGCCAGCCGATCCGGGCCCTATTCCCAGCATTTT. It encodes CASRSGPYSQHF.

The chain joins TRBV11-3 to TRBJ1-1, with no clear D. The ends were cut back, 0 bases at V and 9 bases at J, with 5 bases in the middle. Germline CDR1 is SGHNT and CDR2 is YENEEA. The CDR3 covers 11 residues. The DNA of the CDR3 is TGTGCCAGCAGCTTAGACAGGAAAGCTTTCTTT. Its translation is CASSLDRKAFF.